Sequencing of this T cell receptor beta chain was carried out in a study of T cells after yellow fever vaccination (dated by TCRdb to 2018 to 2020). General notes on the study: The SMART-Seq v4 Ultra Low Input RNA kit was used to prepare libraries from fractions with low cell numbers. Bulk TCR alpha and beta repertoires were sequenced longitudinally to track T-cell clones before and after primary and booster YFV17D yellow fever vaccination. Two healthy male donors made up the cohort, one aged 18 to 29 years and the other aged 30 to 40 years. Blood samples were taken at several timepoints before and after primary and secondary immunization, and bulk PBMC replicates and cell subsets were isolated. Overall study results and their limits: The secondary T-cell response was weaker than the primary response but faster, peaking on day 5 instead of day 15. Computational filtering was required because FACS-sorted repertoires could contain abundant contaminating clonotypes from the bulk population. After the booster, most of the clones that had expanded following primary vaccination were detected again (approximately 96% of CD4 and more than 85% of CD8), which suggests that memory was broadly maintained. A small fraction of clonotypes showed up in both the CD4 and CD8 compartments, probably as a result of convergent recombination. Because the study included only two donors, the extent to which the findings can be generalized is limited.

The sample's treatment or condition label is to be understood as: live attenuated yellow fever vaccine strain. A standard Ficoll-Paque protocol was used to isolate PBMCs from peripheral blood. Dynabeads CD4 and CD8 positive selection kits were used to isolate the CD4 and CD8 T-cell fractions. RNA was extracted with TriZol from bulk PBMCs, CD4 and CD8 fractions, and dextramer-positive and dextramer-negative fractions. The table lists this clonotype with many counts. Its antigen is not yet known. Base qualities are not at hand, and no much larger clone is one base apart. Reading from cysteine to phenylalanine, the CDR3 counts 16 amino acids. The entry retains the CDR3 DNA only, 48 bases that are in frame from base 1. The germline V end is reduced by 3 bases and the J end by 3 bases; junction bases left unmatched: 6. For CDR1 and CDR2, the germline V gene lists LGHNA and YNFKEQ. TCR cDNA was made using 5'RACE template switching, a step that added a universal primer site and unique molecular identifiers. cDNA synthesis was primed from both the TCR alpha and TCR beta constant segments. Library amplification used two PCR steps, and the second PCR step added sample barcodes and sequencing adapters. Sequencing of libraries was performed on Illumina HiSeq 2500 (2x100 bp) or NovaSeq (2x150 bp). The paper's data handling went like this. Reads were demultiplexed and collapsed into UMI consensus sequences with MIGEC, and V(D)J alignment was performed with MiXCR. Clonotypes responding to the vaccine were identified with edgeR on replicate PBMC samples, with the criteria of FDR below 0.01 and a log2 fold change above 5 up to day 15. Each bulk clonotype received a CD4 or CD8 identity based on whether the sequenced CD4 or CD8 repertoire contained that clonotype at higher abundance. TCRdb reworked the public reads: Q25 trimming with fastp, MiXCR clone assembly, productive beta chains retained. Entries that share a CDR3 protein sequence are merged under the most common genes and DNA. Here the V and J calls rest on TCRdb's processing, not on the authors' analysis. Recorded for this sample are roughly 110,000 distinct CDR3 sequences; roughly 8.9% of them occurred a single time. Around 25% of the sample is in the top ten clones.

The starting material was CD8+ T cells sorted from PBMCs, obtained 45 days after the yellow fever booster vaccination. The chain is made from TRBV4-2 and TRBJ2-5; 11 central nucleotides agree with TRBD2. This clonotype originated in a man aged 30 to 45 who received the YFV17D yellow fever vaccine. CDR3 sequence: CASSHAPTSGKETQYF. The base sequence is TGTGCCAGCAGCCATGCTCCGACTAGCGGGAAAGAGACCCAGTACTTC.